The 32 T cell receptor beta chains listed next were all sequenced from one sample in a study of cytomegalovirus exposure and HLA in healthy donors. PCR employed 60 Vbeta and 13 Jbeta primers. This table comes from immunoSEQ multiplex PCR, and its TCRdb copy is limited to in-frame clones, with some not included. The sample carries about 200,000 clones, 79% recorded once. The sample consisted of PBMCs. The receptor source for this set is a woman in her forties or fifties in good health and CMV-seronegative.

The chain is built from TRBV7-8 and TRBJ2-5; D is tentatively TRBD1 or TRBD2 (5 bases each). With the DNA end fitting TRBJ2-7 better, the J assignment may be wrong. This CDR3 has 15 residues. Germline CDR1 SGHVS, CDR2 FQNEAQ. The CDR3 spells CASSLSIGGSYEQYF. The CDR3, as DNA: TGTGCCAGCAGCTTATCTATTGGGGGCTCCTACGAGCAGTACTTC.

The gene calls are TRBV6-6 and TRBJ1-1; D ambiguous. CDR3 length: 14 residues. The germline V gene has CDR1 MNHNY and CDR2 SVGAGI (reference sequence). V was clipped by 0 bases and J by 5 bases, with 10 bases between them. This CDR3 is CASSYSSGETEAFF. CDR3 in DNA: TGTGCCAGCAGTTACTCGTCAGGTGAGACTGAAGCTTTCTTT.

The chain recombines TRBV28 with TRBJ2-1; 7 bases agree with TRBD2. This CDR3 contains 17 residues. With 5 bases clipped from V and 5 bases from J, the junction kept 15 bases outside the gene matches. The V gene's germline CDR1 is MDHEN and CDR2 SYDVKM. The CDR3: CASSHPEGREYHNEQFF. CDR3 nucleotides: TGTGCCAGCAGTCACCCCGAGGGGCGGGAGTACCACAATGAGCAGTTCTTC.

The sample holds a few counts of this clone. V and J are TRBV7-9 and TRBJ2-1; 10 nucleotides match TRBD2. Germline V gene sequence: CDR1 SEHNR, CDR2 FQNEAQ (reference sequence). This CDR3 spans 15 amino acids. The junction had 7 bases not matched to a gene; V was cut back by 7 bases and J by 4 bases. As DNA, the CDR3 is TGTGCCAGCACCCCTAGCGGGGGATCTTACAATGAGCAGTTCTTC. It is translated as CASTPSGGSYNEQFF.

This chain joins TRBV6-5 and TRBJ1-4, with 9 positions matching TRBD1. The germline V gene encodes CDR1 MNHEY and CDR2 SVGAGI. V shed 5 bases and J 6 bases; nucleotides not matched to a gene: 7. The CDR3 totals 15 residues. In DNA, the CDR3 is TGTGCCAGCAGTGTAACAGGGGGCAGGGATGAAAAACTGTTTTTT. Protein: CASSVTGGRDEKLFF.

The chain uses TRBV7-3 and TRBJ2-1, with D maybe TRBD2 (5 bases). The CDR3 covers 16 residues. Germline V CDR1 and CDR2: SGHTA, FQGTGA. V gave up 1 base and J gave up 2 bases, with 12 bases separating them. CDR3 loop: CASSLIGGLPYNEQFF. The DNA for the CDR3 is TGTGCCAGCAGCTTAATAGGCGGACTCCCCTACAATGAGCAGTTCTTC.

CDR3 sequence: CASSPRQGLAGELFF. CDR3 DNA: TGTGCCAGCAGCCCCAGACAGGGTTTAGCCGGGGAGCTGTTTTTT. The V gene is TRBV7-8, the J gene TRBJ2-2, with 7 bases fitting TRBD1. This CDR3 region has 15 residues. CDR1 and CDR2 from the germline V gene are SGHVS and FQNEAQ. J lost 6 bases, V lost 5 bases, and 9 bases had no gene match.

The genes are TRBV7-2 and TRBJ2-7; weak D call: TRBD2 (7 bases). Trimming removed 5 bases at V and 7 bases at J, with 21 bases between. In germline, CDR1 is SGHTA, CDR2 FQGNSA. This CDR3 comprises 15 residues. CDR3 coding DNA: TGTGCCAGCAGCCCAGGGTACGGGGGGCGATTGGAGCAGTACTTC. It yields the protein CASSPGYGGRLEQYF.

V usage is TRBV19 and J usage is TRBJ2-1; the match to TRBD1 covers 8 bases. The CDR3 consists of 15 residues. Germline V gene data show CDR1 as LNHDA and CDR2 as SQIVND (reference sequence). Trimming at V came to 5 bases and at J to 2 bases, leaving 5 bases not matched to a gene. In DNA form, the CDR3 reads TGTGCCAGTAGTTCCGGGACAGGTCCCTACAATGAGCAGTTCTTC. Amino acid sequence: CASSSGTGPYNEQFF.

The chain couples TRBV6-5 to TRBJ2-2, with 9 bases that match TRBD2. Germline-derived CDR1 and CDR2 are MNHEY and SVGAGI. This CDR3 has 15 residues. Trimming cost V 7 bases and J 10 bases; bases outside gene matches: 13. The CDR3 sequence is CASTSKGSGGAELFF. CDR3 nucleotides: TGTGCCAGCACTTCAAAGGGTAGCGGGGGTGCGGAGCTGTTTTTT.

This chain connects TRBV19 to TRBJ2-5; D may be TRBD1 (5 bases). V shed 6 bases and J shed 1 base, with 24 bases lying between them. CDR3 length: 18 residues. Germline V gives CDR1 LNHDA, CDR2 SQIVND (reference sequence). This CDR3 reads CASRHDTYYRSLQETQYF. The CDR3 DNA follows: TGTGCCAGTAGACACGACACGTACTACAGGAGCCTCCAAGAGACCCAGTACTTC.

The chain combines TRBV7-8 with TRBJ2-2; D perhaps matches TRBD2 (6 bases). Trimming shortened V by 6 bases and J by 6 bases, and 8 bases separated the two germline ends. The CDR3 is 12 amino acids. CDR1 SGHVS and CDR2 FQNEAQ come from the germline V gene. The DNA of the CDR3 is TGTGCCAGCAGACCTAGCGCCGGGGAGCTGTTTTTT. It yields the protein CASRPSAGELFF. Supplemented by reference TRBV7-8 and TRBJ2-2, the full variable domain reads GAGVSQSPRYKVAKRGQDVALRCDPISGHVSLFWYQQALGQGPEFLTYFQNEAQLDKSGLPSDRFFAERPEGSVSTLKIQRTQQEDSAVYLCASRPSAGELFFGEGSRLTVL.

The V gene is TRBV28, the J gene TRBJ2-7; perhaps TRBD1 as D (6 bases). V lost 7 bases and J lost 0, with 13 bases in between. The CDR3 contains 14 residues. The germline V gene encodes CDR1 MDHEN and CDR2 SYDVKM. The DNA of the CDR3 is TGTGCCAGCACCGGCGCAGGGGACTCCTACGAGCAGTACTTC. The encoded protein is CASTGAGDSYEQYF.

This clone was seen just once. This chain uses TRBV19 with TRBJ1-1; D gene uncertain. V was shortened by 3 bases and J by 5 bases, with 16 bases between the two germline ends. The CDR3 sequence is 15 residues long. CDR1 and CDR2 from the germline V gene are LNHDA and SQIVND (reference sequence). CDR3 residues: CASSIRGFLGTEAFF. The CDR3 nucleotides read TGTGCCAGTAGTATTCGCGGGTTCCTAGGGACTGAAGCTTTCTTT.

CDR3 sequence reads: CASSLQGVWQFF. CDR3 bases: TGTGCCAGCAGTCTACAGGGGGTCTGGCAGTTCTTC. V is TRBV27 and J is TRBJ2-1; 8 bases map to TRBD1. Trimming took 5 bases from V and 12 from J; bases not matched to a gene: 6. Per the germline V gene, CDR1 is MNHEY and CDR2 is SMNVEV (reference sequence). The CDR3 runs 12 residues.

The chain couples TRBV28 to TRBJ1-1; a weak D match, TRBD1 (5 bases). The CDR3 is 13 residues long. V was trimmed by 3 bases and J by 3 bases, leaving 8 bases between them. CDR1 is MDHEN, CDR2 SYDVKM, per germline. The CDR3 DNA reads as TGTGCCAGCAGTTTGCGCAGGGACACTGAAGCTTTCTTT. Translated, it gives CASSLRRDTEAFF.

This sequence joins TRBV6-5 and TRBJ2-7; 7 bases map to TRBD1. After removal of 5 bases from V and 2 bases from J, the junction contained 6 bases not matched to a gene. Germline V lookup: CDR1 MNHEY, CDR2 SVGAGI. The CDR3 totals 14 residues. In nucleotides, the CDR3 is TGTGCCAGCAGTCCCGGGACAGACGCCTACGAGCAGTACTTC. It yields the protein CASSPGTDAYEQYF.

The chain links TRBV19 to TRBJ1-2; no definite D call. Germline V gene sequence: CDR1 LNHDA, CDR2 SQIVND (reference sequence). The CDR3 spans 15 residues. Trimming took 0 bases from V and 4 from J, leaving 12 bases between them. CDR3 in DNA: TGTGCCAGTAGTATAGACCCGGGAGGCGGCTATGGCTACACCTTC. This translates into CASSIDPGGGYGYTF.

This clone was observed a handful of times. The chain carries TRBV16 and TRBJ1-2; possible D gene TRBD1, 5 bases. The CDR3 length is 15 residues. Per the germline V gene, CDR1 is KGHSY and CDR2 is FQNENV. Between the trimmed V and J ends, which lost 0 bases and 9 bases, there was a span of 17 bases. This CDR3 reads CASSQSLEGLGSYTF. DNA of the CDR3: TGTGCCAGCAGCCAATCTTTGGAGGGACTTGGAAGCTACACCTTC.

The chain uses TRBV18 and TRBJ1-1; TRBD1 might be the D (5 bases). V lost 6 bases and J 5 bases, leaving 13 bases between the germline ends. The germline gives CDR1 KGHSH, CDR2 LQKENI. This CDR3 has 13 amino acids. The CDR3 is CASSVQGGTEAFF. Written as DNA, the CDR3 is TGTGCCAGCTCGGTTCAGGGAGGGACTGAAGCTTTCTTT. Drawing the rest from reference TRBV18 and TRBJ1-1, the complete variable domain is NAGVMQNPRHLVRRRGQEARLRCSPMKGHSHVYWYRQLPEEGLKFMVYLQKENIIDESGMPKERFSAEFPKEGPSILRIQQVVRGDSAAYFCASSVQGGTEAFFGQGTRLTVV.

V is TRBV6-5 and J is TRBJ2-1, with D perhaps matching TRBD2 (5 bases). This CDR3 has 15 residues. Germline V gene lookup returns CDR1 MNHEY and CDR2 SVGAGI. Trimming stripped 6 bases from V and 0 bases from J, with 12 bases between. The CDR3 bases are TGTGCCAGCAGGGGAGCAGCAAGCTCCTACAATGAGCAGTTCTTC. It specifies CASRGAASSYNEQFF.

A few counts support this clone. The gene calls are TRBV5-1 and TRBJ1-2; a possible D gene is TRBD1 (5 bases). Trimming took off 3 bases at V and 4 bases at J, with 10 bases between the two ends. The germline CDR1 and CDR2 sequences are SGHRS and YFSETQ. This CDR3 comprises 13 residues. The CDR3 loop reads CASSSDSLYGYTF. DNA of the CDR3: TGCGCCAGCAGCTCAGACAGCCTCTATGGCTACACCTTC.

The J gene is TRBJ2-3, the V gene TRBV2; 7 bases match TRBD1. The J segment lost 2 bases and the V segment lost 8 bases, leaving 7 bases of the junction unmatched. The germline V gene encodes CDR1 SNHLY and CDR2 FYNNEI. The length of the CDR3 is 14 residues. CDR3 coding DNA: TGTGCCAGCGGCCGGGACAGACACACAGATACGCAGTATTTT. It encodes CASGRDRHTDTQYF.

The chain combines TRBV6-1 with TRBJ1-1; 7 bases align to TRBD1. This CDR3 has 15 amino acids. Germline lookup yields CDR1 MNHNS and CDR2 SASEGT. V lost 6 bases and J lost 4; bases outside the gene matches: 11. This chain's CDR3 is CASRSLRGQGTEAFF. CDR3 bases: TGTGCCAGCAGATCCCTTAGGGGGCAAGGCACTGAAGCTTTCTTT.

This clone was counted between two and nine times. This sequence joins TRBV5-1 and TRBJ1-1, with 8 nucleotides matching TRBD1. This CDR3 has 18 amino acids. V was pared by 6 bases and J by 1 base, with 17 bases of the junction left unmatched. Germline CDR1 SGHRS, CDR2 YFSETQ. The CDR3: CASTGGLRPDPGNTEAFF. Here the CDR3 DNA reads TGCGCCAGCACAGGGGGCCTGAGGCCGGACCCCGGGAACACTGAAGCTTTCTTT.

The J gene is TRBJ1-6, the V gene TRBV5-6, with D possibly TRBD1 on 5 matching bases. Germline V gene sequence: CDR1 SGHDT, CDR2 YYEEEE. The ends were cut back, 5 bases at V and 7 bases at J, with 19 bases in the middle. This CDR3 has 16 amino acids. CDR3: CASRTRRQLINSPLHF. CDR3 coding DNA: TGTGCCAGCAGAACCCGGAGACAGCTGATAAATTCACCCCTCCACTTT.

The chain uses TRBV6-5 and TRBJ1-5, with TRBD1 identical over 7 bases. Germline trimming cut 0 bases from V and 6 bases from J; bases unmatched to any gene: 5. Germline lookup yields CDR1 MNHEY and CDR2 SVGAGI. This CDR3 comprises 15 residues. In nucleotides, the CDR3 is TGTGCCAGCAGTTACTCCCACAGGGGCTCTCAGCCCCAGCATTTT. Encoded protein: CASSYSHRGSQPQHF.

The chain employs TRBV7-9 and TRBJ1-3, with 10 bases fitting TRBD1. The CDR3 sequence is 17 residues long. Germline trimming cut 5 bases from V and 0 bases from J; bases unmatched to any gene: 7. Germline V gives CDR1 SEHNR, CDR2 FQNEAQ (reference sequence). The CDR3 reads CASSRGTGDFSGNTIYF. Written as DNA, the CDR3 is TGTGCCAGCAGCCGGGGGACAGGGGACTTCTCTGGAAACACCATATATTTT.

The chain has TRBV9 and TRBJ2-3, with a possible D match to TRBD2 (5 bases). This CDR3 has 15 residues. V dropped 3 bases and J dropped 0 bases, with 11 bases sitting between them. Per germline, CDR1 SGDLS and CDR2 YYNGEE. The CDR3 region is CASSGGLTSTDTQYF. Here the CDR3 DNA reads TGTGCCAGCAGCGGTGGACTTACTAGCACAGATACGCAGTATTTT.

This clone appeared once. This chain uses TRBV7-8 with TRBJ2-5; possibly TRBD2 for D (6 bases). V lost 1 base to trimming and J lost 1 base, with 10 bases between them. The CDR3 consists of 15 residues. Germline loops: CDR1 SGHVS, CDR2 FQNEAQ. CDR3 coding DNA: TGTGCCAGCAGCTTAGGCGGGACCCTCCAAGAGACCCAGTACTTC. Its protein is CASSLGGTLQETQYF.

The genes are TRBV28 and TRBJ2-2, with D possibly matching TRBD2 (6 bases). The V gene's germline CDR1 is MDHEN and CDR2 SYDVKM. The CDR3 covers 14 residues. Trimming took off 6 bases at V and 4 bases at J, with 12 bases between the two ends. The chain's CDR3 is CASSPGLFTGELFF. DNA of the CDR3: TGTGCCAGCAGCCCAGGACTATTCACCGGGGAGCTGTTTTTT. The variable domain in full, with the rest retrieved from reference TRBV28 and TRBJ2-2, is DVKVTQSSRYLVKRTGEKVFLECVQDMDHENMFWYRQDPGLGLRLIYFSYDVKMKEKGDIPEGYSVSREKKERFSLILESASTNQTSMYLCASSPGLFTGELFFGEGSRLTVL.

The chain couples TRBV27 to TRBJ1-5, with D uncertain. V was clipped by 5 bases and J by 0 bases, with 5 bases between them. Germline V CDR1 and CDR2: MNHEY, SMNVEV (reference sequence). This CDR3 is built from 13 residues. The CDR3 nucleotides read TGTGCCAGCAGTCCAAATAGCAATCAGCCCCAGCATTTT. Translating it yields CASSPNSNQPQHF.